The rows below give T cell receptor beta chains drawn from one sample of a study of T cell responses to AZD1222 COVID-19 vaccine. Generated by immunoSEQ multiplex PCR, the TCRdb table keeps only in-frame clones and is missing some. This table holds under 140,000 clones, roughly 90% found once. The source material was peripheral blood, sampled 28 days after the second AZD1222 dose. The source is an adult who received the AZD1222 COVID-19 vaccine. CDR3s include the opening cysteine and the closing phenylalanine or tryptophan. D genes are given only for firm matches. Clone sizes are given selectively: once, few, many, or a class where the clone is expanded.

>TRBV4-3|18|TRBJ1-6|NA|NA
TGCGCCAGCAGCCAAGTGTCTCCCCGGATTGGGACTAATTCACCCCTCCACTTT
CASSQVSPRIGTNSPLHF
>TRBV6-2/TRBV6-3|14|TRBJ1-5|NA|NA
TGTGCCAGCAGTTACCACCGGGGCAATCAGCCCCAGCATTTT
CASSYHRGNQPQHF
>TRBV2|15|TRBJ2-3|TRBD2|NA
TGTGCCAGCCGGGGGGGTGTGGGAAGCACAGATACGCAGTATTTT
CASRGGVGSTDTQYF
>TRBV2|16|TRBJ1-2|TRBD1|NA
TGTGCCAGCAGGGGAACCGGGACAGGGTTTAACTATGGCTACACCTTC
CASRGTGTGFNYGYTF
>TRBV7-9|13|TRBJ1-1|TRBD1|NA
TGTGCCAGCAGCCGAAGCGGGACAGCGGAAGCTTTCTTT
CASSRSGTAEAFF
>TRBV18|16|TRBJ1-1|NA|NA
TGTGCCAGCTCACTAGCTTCAACCCGTATGAACACTGAAGCTTTCTTT
CASSLASTRMNTEAFF
>TRBV30|13|TRBJ1-5|NA|NA
TGTGCCTGGAATGTGTTGGGGAATCAGCCCCAGCATTTT
CAWNVLGNQPQHF
>TRBV6-2/TRBV6-3|15|TRBJ1-2|NA|NA
TGTGCCAGCAGTGACATGGGACGGCCAGACCCCGGCTACACCTTC
CASSDMGRPDPGYTF
>TRBV7-3|14|TRBJ2-2|TRBD1|NA
TGTGCCAGCAGTGACAGGGTCCAGACCGGGGAGCTGTTTTTT
CASSDRVQTGELFF
>TRBV10-3|14|TRBJ1-3|NA|NA
TGTGCCACAAAGACGGATTTCTCTGGAAACACCATATATTTT
CATKTDFSGNTIYF
>TRBV18|14|TRBJ1-1|TRBD1|NA
TGTGCCAGCTCTCAGGGGGCGGTGGGGACTGAAGCTTTCTTT
CASSQGAVGTEAFF
>TRBV6-4|13|TRBJ1-5|TRBD1|NA
TGTGCCAGCAGGACAACAGGGGGGGAGCCCCAGCATTTT
CASRTTGGEPQHF
>TRBV2|14|TRBJ2-2|NA|NA
TGTGCCAGCAGTGGGTTGGATGGCACCGGGGAGCTGTTTTTT
CASSGLDGTGELFF
>TRBV7-9|13|TRBJ1-1|NA|NA
TGTGCCAGCAGCTTAGCTTGGGACACTGAAGCTTTCTTT
CASSLAWDTEAFF
>TRBV7-2|13|TRBJ2-7|NA|NA
TGTGCCAGCAGCTTGCCCAGCCATTGGGAGCAGTACTTC
CASSLPSHWEQYF
>TRBV7-2|15|TRBJ1-5|NA|NA
TGTGCCAGCAGCCCAAACCCCGGGGGAAGTCAGCCCCAGCATTTT
CASSPNPGGSQPQHF
>TRBV18|14|TRBJ2-1|NA|NA
TGTGCCAGCTCTTCCGGCCTCTCAACGGATGAGCAGTTCTTC
CASSSGLSTDEQFF
>TRBV10-3|14|TRBJ2-2|NA|NA
TGTGCCATCGGACTACAGGTGAACACCGGGGAGCTGTTTTTT
CAIGLQVNTGELFF
>TRBV7-2|16|TRBJ1-5|NA|once
TGTGCCAGCAGTAGACAGCTCTCTGATAGCAATCAGCCCCAGCATTTT
CASSRQLSDSNQPQHF
>TRBV7-3|13|TRBJ1-2|TRBD1|NA
TGTGCCAGCAGCGGACAGGGCAGACTTGGCTACACCTTC
CASSGQGRLGYTF
>TRBV12-1|15|TRBJ2-7|NA|few
TGTGCCAGCAGCTGGAGGGACAGGGGCAGGGGGGAGCAGTACTTC
CASSWRDRGRGEQYF
>TRBV18|13|TRBJ2-3|NA|NA
TGTGCCAGCTCGCCCGCGAGGACAGATACGCAGTATTTT
CASSPARTDTQYF
>TRBV19|12|TRBJ1-2|NA|NA
TGTGCCAGTAGTATTAGAGGGATTGGCTACACCTTC
CASSIRGIGYTF
>TRBV2|13|TRBJ1-4|NA|NA
TGTGCCAGCAGTGACAGGGAGGGGGAAAAACTGTTTTTT
CASSDREGEKLFF
>TRBV19|15|TRBJ1-3|NA|NA
TGTGCCAGTAGTATGGCGGGGGCCTCTGGAAACACCATATATTTT
CASSMAGASGNTIYF
>TRBV7-2|12|TRBJ1-2|NA|NA
TGTGCCAGCAGCGGAAACAGGAGAAGCTACACCTTC
CASSGNRRSYTF
>TRBV7-2|14|TRBJ2-3|NA|NA
TGTGCCAGCAGCTTCGCGTCCTCCACAGATACGCAGTATTTT
CASSFASSTDTQYF
>TRBV18|15|TRBJ1-2|NA|NA
TGTGCCAGCTCACCACGGCAGGGGAGGGACTATGGCTACACCTTC
CASSPRQGRDYGYTF
>TRBV6-2/TRBV6-3|14|TRBJ1-5|TRBD1|once
TGTGCCAGCACCCCGACAGGGAACAGTCAGCCCCAGCATTTT
CASTPTGNSQPQHF
>TRBV9|13|TRBJ1-2|TRBD1|NA
TGTGCCAGCAGCAGCCGGGACAGGGTTGGCTACACCTTC
CASSSRDRVGYTF
>TRBV7-2|12|TRBJ2-3|NA|NA
TGTGCCAGCAGCCACCAACTAGATACGCAGTATTTT
CASSHQLDTQYF
>TRBV11-3|18|TRBJ2-5|NA|NA
TGTGCCAGCAGCTCAGGCCTGGGCAGGGGGGGTTTAGGAGAGACCCAGTACTTC
CASSSGLGRGGLGETQYF
>TRBV29-1|11|TRBJ1-1|NA|NA
TGCAGCGGGGAGAGTGGGGATGAAGCTTTCTTT
CSGESGDEAFF
>TRBV6-2/TRBV6-3|16|TRBJ2-7|TRBD1|NA
TGTGCCAGCAGTTACTCGATGGCCAGGGGGTCGTACGAGCAGTACTTC
CASSYSMARGSYEQYF
>TRBV19|16|TRBJ2-1|TRBD1|NA
TGTGCCAGTAGTGACTCCGGACAGGGGATCGGCAATGAGCAGTTCTTC
CASSDSGQGIGNEQFF
>TRBV2|14|TRBJ1-2|TRBD1|NA
TGTGCCAGCAGCCAGCAACAGGGGGCGTCTGGCTACACCTTC
CASSQQQGASGYTF
>TRBV5-4|14|TRBJ2-1|TRBD1|NA
TGTGCCAGCTCACAGGGGATGGACTACAATGAGCAGTTCTTC
CASSQGMDYNEQFF
>TRBV9|19|TRBJ2-7|NA|NA
TGTGCCAGCAGCGTCTGGGGATTAGACCGGACTACTCGGCGCTACGAGCAGTACTTC
CASSVWGLDRTTRRYEQYF
>TRBV2|20|TRBJ1-5|TRBD1|NA
TGTGCCAGCAGCATTGATCCAAGGACAGGGGATTTCAGGAGCAATCAGCCCCAGCATTTT
CASSIDPRTGDFRSNQPQHF
>TRBV15|14|TRBJ1-2|NA|NA
TGTGCCACCAGCAGAGATACAGGGCGTTATGGCTACACCTTC
CATSRDTGRYGYTF
>TRBV19|13|TRBJ1-2|NA|NA
TGTGCCAGTAGCCAGGGGCGGCACTATGGCTACACCTTC
CASSQGRHYGYTF
>TRBV6-5|15|TRBJ2-7|TRBD2|NA
TGTGCCAGCAGTTATGGAGCGGGGGGATCCTACGAGCAGTACTTC
CASSYGAGGSYEQYF